This T cell receptor (beta chain) was retrieved from a study of T cell responses to AZD1222 COVID-19 vaccine. TCRdb keeps only in-frame clones here, not all; method: immunoSEQ multiplex PCR. The sample lists 100,000 to 120,000 clones, about 90% seen once, with about 15% in the top ten. Study results and caveats: Seropositivity was recorded at baseline in only a handful of AZD1222 recipients.

CDR3 length equals 13 residues. The V gene lost 4 bases and the J gene lost 2 bases, with 10 bases spanning the gap. The V gene's germline CDR1 is SGHRS and CDR2 YFSETQ. Comment on this clone: Its antigen is as yet unknown.

The V and J genes are TRBV5-1 and TRBJ2-7; unclear D gene. The material was peripheral blood, obtained 28 days after the second AZD1222 dose. The receptor was isolated from an adult who received the AZD1222 COVID-19 vaccine. In DNA form, the CDR3 reads TGCGCCAGCAGCCCTAGGATGACCTACGAGCAGTACTTC. It codes for CASSPRMTYEQYF. The full variable domain, its missing parts supplied by reference TRBV5-1 and TRBJ2-7, is KAGVTQTPRYLIKTRGQQVTLSCSPISGHRSVSWYQQTPGQGLQFLFEYFSETQRNKGNFPGRFSGRQFSNSRSEMNVSTLELGDSALYLCASSPRMTYEQYFGPGTRLTVT.